These 15 T cell receptor beta chains came from one sample sequenced in a study of tumor and adjacent non-tumor tissue in lung cancer. No cell sorting was done before RNA was extracted from the tissue. A modified ARM-PCR protocol with three rounds of nested PCR amplified TCRbeta. MiXCR was run by TCRdb on the multiplex PCR reads, yielding one entry per CDR3 protein. The table records 200,000 to 250,000 distinct CDR3 sequences, about 76% of them present only once. The sequencing input was lung tumor tissue. These receptors all stem from a man in his sixties with non-small cell lung cancer.

The CDR3 region is CSARDGLGLQYNEQFF. CDR3 nucleotides: TGCAGTGCTAGAGATGGGCTCGGATTACAATACAATGAGCAGTTCTTC. V gene TRBV20-1 combines with J gene TRBJ2-1, with D hard to call. This CDR3 is 16 amino acids long. From germline, CDR1 is DFQATT and CDR2 SNEGSKA (reference sequence). The ends were cut back, 0 bases at V and 4 bases at J, with 16 bases in the middle.

As regards this clonotype: The CDR3 end shows no conserved phenylalanine or tryptophan, and so a read error is likely. V usage is TRBV11-3 and J usage is TRBJ2-3; D unresolved. CDR1 SGHNT and CDR2 YENEEA come from the germline V gene. The ends were cut back, 3 bases at V and 3 bases at J, with 13 bases in the middle. CDR3 length: 15 residues. CDR3 loop: CASSFPSTMTDTQYL. The CDR3, as DNA: TGTGCCAGCAGCTTCCCGAGCACAATGACAGATACGCAGTATTTA.

The chain is built from TRBV11-3 and TRBJ2-7; no clear D gene. The V gene's germline CDR1 is SGHNT and CDR2 YENEEA. The V and J ends lost 0 bases and 4 bases respectively, with 13 bases between them. CDR3 length: 15 amino acids. For the CDR3, the DNA is TGTGCCAGCAGCTTAGATCGGAGTAGCACATACGAGCAGTACTTC. It is translated as CASSLDRSSTYEQYF.

This clonotype was picked up many times. The chain carries TRBV12-3 or TRBV12-4 and TRBJ1-2; 12 bases align to TRBD1. The CDR3 covers 14 residues. V lost 6 bases and J lost 7; bases outside the gene matches: 6. The CDR3 DNA is TGTGCCAGCAGCTGGGGACAGGGGGCCGGTGGCTACACCTTC. Protein sequence: CASSWGQGAGGYTF.

Notes on this clonotype: Relative to the germline gene, one junction end is altered; a read error may explain this. CDR3 in amino acids: CTSSPALGQPTNTGELFF. CDR3 coding DNA: TGTACCAGCAGCCCGGCCCTAGGACAGCCTACGAACACCGGGGAGCTGTTTTTT. The rearrangement links TRBV5-4 to TRBJ2-2; tentatively, D is TRBD1 (6 bases). CDR1 and CDR2 (germline): SGHNT, YYREEE (reference sequence). The CDR3 runs to 18 residues.

About this clonotype itself: A single base separates this from a much larger clone, so it may be a read error. The CDR3 sequence is CTSSITGGWFGYTF. DNA of the CDR3: TGTACCAGCAGTATTACAGGGGGTTGGTTTGGCTACACCTTC. The rearrangement uses TRBV12-3 or TRBV12-4 and TRBJ1-2; 8 nucleotides align to TRBD1. This CDR3 is 14 amino acids long.

The chain recombines TRBV28 with TRBJ1-4; 8 positions agree with TRBD1. This CDR3 is built from 14 residues. Germline CDR1 reads MDHEN; CDR2 reads SYDVKM. V was clipped by 3 bases and J by 4 bases; unmatched bases: 1. The CDR3 DNA reads TGTGCCAGCAGTTTGACAGGGGATAATGAAAAACTGTTTTTT. Translated, it gives CASSLTGDNEKLFF.

This clonotype turned up a few times. The chain recombines TRBV6-6 with TRBJ1-2, with D maybe TRBD1 (5 bases). V was pared by 7 bases and J by 6 bases, with 18 bases between. Germline V gene lookup returns CDR1 MNHNY and CDR2 SVGAGI (reference sequence). The CDR3 consists of 14 residues. CDR3 sequence reads: CASTFRSGDDGYTF. As DNA, the CDR3 is TGTGCCAGCACTTTTAGGTCGGGGGACGATGGCTACACCTTC.

This clonotype was picked up many times. The J gene is TRBJ1-6, the V gene TRBV4-1; D might be TRBD1 (6 bases). Trimming shortened V by 4 bases and J by 10 bases, and 20 bases separated the two germline ends. There are 16 residues in the CDR3. From germline, CDR1 is MGHRA and CDR2 YSYEKL. The CDR3 region has the DNA TGCGCCAGCAGCCTGCCGAAACAGGGAACGGGATCACCCCTCCACTTT. Protein product: CASSLPKQGTGSPLHF.

With respect to this clonotype: A much larger clone differs by one base, so this may be a read error. The chain carries TRBV20-1 and TRBJ2-5, with a tentative D call TRBD2 (6 bases). Germline V gene lookup returns CDR1 DFQATT and CDR2 SNEGSKA (reference sequence). Trimming removed 4 bases at V and 1 base at J, with 13 bases between. This CDR3 is built from 14 residues. In DNA form, the CDR3 reads TGCAGTGCTACCATAGTGGGGGGCCAAGAGACCCAGTACTTC. It translates to CSATIVGGQETQYF.

Points on this clonotype: Since a much larger clone is just one base distant, this may be a read error. The CDR3 ends on some other residue instead of the conserved phenylalanine or tryptophan, so this is likely a read error. The rearrangement uses TRBV20-1 and TRBJ2-7; 8 positions agree with TRBD1. The CDR3 consists of 15 residues. In germline, CDR1 is DFQATT, CDR2 SNEGSKA (reference sequence). J gave up 0 bases and V 5 bases, and 9 bases lay outside the gene matches. The CDR3 sequence is CSAPSTGASSYEQYS. DNA of the CDR3: TGCAGTGCTCCCTCGACAGGGGCGAGCTCCTACGAGCAGTACTCC.

This clonotype was observed a handful of times. The rearrangement links TRBV5-4 to TRBJ1-1; D is unresolved. Between the trimmed V and J ends, which lost 0 bases and 4 bases, there was a span of 16 bases. Germline V gives CDR1 SGHNT, CDR2 YYREEE (reference sequence). The CDR3 is 16 residues long. CDR3 sequence: CASSLGGGRVGTEAFF. The CDR3 DNA follows: TGTGCCAGCAGCTTGGGTGGAGGCCGAGTGGGCACTGAAGCTTTCTTT.

Points on this clonotype: At one of its ends the junction is not consistent with the germline gene, which may arise from a read error. The V call is TRBV20-1, the J call TRBJ2-3; the match to TRBD2 covers 8 bases. CDR3 length: 15 residues. Germline CDR1 is DFQATT and CDR2 is SNEGSKA (reference sequence). The CDR3 DNA is TGCAGTGCTAGTGGTACTAGCGGAAACAGAGATACGCGGTATTTT. As protein: CSASGTSGNRDTRYF.

This clonotype has just a few counts. Since a much larger clone is just one base distant, this may be a read error. The chain couples TRBV6-5 to TRBJ2-3; D is perhaps TRBD1 (6 bases). This CDR3 has 13 residues. Germline V gives CDR1 MNHEY, CDR2 SVGAGI. The CDR3 loop is CTSRGRGTDTQYF. In DNA, the CDR3 is TGTACCAGCAGGGGCCGGGGCACAGATACGCAGTATTTT.

This clonotype was counted many times. The rearrangement joins TRBV29-1 to TRBJ2-4, with 9 bases that match TRBD2. Germline V gene lookup returns CDR1 SQVTM and CDR2 ANQGSEA. This CDR3 comprises 15 residues. J gave up 9 bases and V 4 bases, and 13 bases lay outside the gene matches. The CDR3 DNA is TGCAGCGTTGCGAAGTCTAGCGGGACGATAGGCATTCAGTACTTC. Protein product: CSVAKSSGTIGIQYF.